Following are 29 T cell receptor beta chains from one sample sequenced in a study of T cell repertoires in cytomegalovirus infection (dated by TCRdb to about 2019). The reads were generated on an Illumina HiSeq 1500. TCRdb trimmed the raw reads at Q25, called clones with MiXCR and kept productive beta chains. Each CDR3 protein appears once, grouped with its most common genes and DNA. In all, the sample holds hundreds of thousands of distinct CDR3 sequences, and about a sixth of those were seen once. The ten most abundant clones make up 12% of the sample. Sequenced: PBMCs. These receptors all stem from a human donor in good health (CMV status not recorded). Some clones in this sample may be carry-over from other donors' samples.

The V and J genes are TRBV29-1 and TRBJ2-5; TRBD1 is a possible D gene (6 bases). Germline CDR1 reads SQVTM; CDR2 reads ANQGSEA. This CDR3 comprises 10 residues. V lost 7 bases and J lost 5, with 8 bases in between. Here the CDR3 DNA reads TGCAGCGCAGGGGAGGAGACCCAGTACTTC. Its protein product is CSAGEETQYF.

The rearrangement uses TRBV25-1 and TRBJ2-2; the D is unclear. The V end lost 2 bases, the J end lost 9 bases, and 7 bases lay between the germline ends. CDR1 and CDR2 from the germline V gene are MGHDK and SYGVNS. CDR3 length equals 12 residues. The CDR3 loop reads CASSEGPRELFF. Here the CDR3 DNA reads TGTGCCAGCAGTGAAGGACCCAGGGAGCTGTTTTTT.

This clonotype has a count of ten or more. The gene calls are TRBV7-8 and TRBJ1-2; D gene ambiguous. There are 16 residues in the CDR3. V was cut by 2 bases and J by 8 bases, with 21 bases left in between. The V gene's germline CDR1 is SGHVS and CDR2 FQNEAQ. Here the CDR3 reads CASSLLNGGSGGGYTF. For the CDR3, the DNA is TGTGCCAGCAGCTTATTGAACGGAGGGTCCGGAGGAGGCTACACCTTC. Full variable domain (missing parts from reference TRBV7-8 and TRBJ1-2): GAGVSQSPRYKVAKRGQDVALRCDPISGHVSLFWYQQALGQGPEFLTYFQNEAQLDKSGLPSDRFFAERPEGSVSTLKIQRTQQEDSAVYLCASSLLNGGSGGGYTFGSGTRLTVV.

The rearrangement joins TRBV5-6 to TRBJ2-5; 10 bases are shared with TRBD1. This CDR3 comprises 17 residues. Germline V gene sequence: CDR1 SGHDT, CDR2 YYEEEE. J gave up 5 bases and V 3 bases, and 13 bases lay outside the gene matches. The CDR3 DNA follows: TGTGCCAGCAGCTGGGGGATGCCGACAGGGGGCGGTGAGACCCAGTACTTC. Translation: CASSWGMPTGGGETQYF.

J is TRBJ1-6 and V is TRBV20-1; D remains unclear. Trimming cost V 4 bases and J 6 bases, with 10 bases left between them. CDR3 length: 13 residues. Per the germline V gene, CDR1 is DFQATT and CDR2 is SNEGSKA (reference sequence). The CDR3 nucleotides read TGCAGTGCTATCTCAGGCTCTAATTCACCCCTCCACTTT. This gives the protein CSAISGSNSPLHF.

The table lists this clonotype with a few counts. V is TRBV20-1 and J is TRBJ1-2, with D maybe TRBD1 (5 bases). From germline, CDR1 is DFQATT and CDR2 SNEGSKA (reference sequence). Deletions cut 3 bases from V and 1 base from J, with 9 bases between. The CDR3 length is 13 residues. This chain's CDR3 is CSASEDINYGYTF. The CDR3 region has the DNA TGCAGTGCTAGTGAGGACATTAACTATGGCTACACCTTC.

This clonotype was counted a few times. This chain links TRBV7-9 with TRBJ2-1; TRBD1 might be the D (6 bases). Germline V CDR1 and CDR2: SEHNR, FQNEAQ (reference sequence). The CDR3 spans 14 residues. Deletions cut 7 bases from V and 6 bases from J, with 16 bases between. DNA of the CDR3: TGTGCCAGCACCCCGCCAGGGGCCTCCAATGAGCAGTTCTTC. Translation gives CASTPPGASNEQFF.

This clonotype was seen at least ten times. The chain is built from TRBV7-6 and TRBJ2-5, with D tentatively TRBD2 (5 bases). Germline CDR1 is SGHVS and CDR2 is FNYEAQ. The V gene lost 4 bases and the J gene lost 1 base, with 10 bases spanning the gap. CDR3 length equals 14 residues. The CDR3 sequence is CASSSRVLQETQYF. The CDR3 nucleotides read TGTGCCAGCAGCTCGCGGGTACTCCAAGAGACCCAGTACTTC.

The V and J genes are TRBV4-1 and TRBJ2-5, with D unresolved. The CDR3 is 16 amino acids. With 3 bases removed from V and 0 bases from J, the gap between germline ends came to 14 bases. The germline V gene encodes CDR1 MGHRA and CDR2 YSYEKL. The DNA for the CDR3 is TGCGCCAGCAGCCATTACCGACTCCCGTACCAAGAGACCCAGTACTTC. It is translated as CASSHYRLPYQETQYF.

The CDR3, as DNA: TGTGCCAGCAGTTTAATAGTCGGGGAGGGGACTGAAGCTTTCTTT. Translating gives CASSLIVGEGTEAFF. This rearrangement joins TRBV27 to TRBJ1-1; TRBD1 is a possible D gene (5 bases). V gave up 2 bases and J gave up 5 bases, with 15 bases separating them. This CDR3 has 15 residues. Per germline, CDR1 MNHEY and CDR2 SMNVEV (reference sequence).

In this sample, this clonotype turned up a few times. The V call is TRBV5-6, the J call TRBJ1-2; 7 nucleotides align to TRBD1. This CDR3 is 14 amino acids long. CDR1 is SGHDT and CDR2 is YYEEEE in the germline V gene. Losses at the gene ends were 1 base for V and 6 bases for J; bases not matched to a gene: 6. The CDR3 region is CASSLIDREDGYTF. The CDR3 region has the DNA TGTGCCAGCAGCTTGATTGACAGGGAGGATGGCTACACCTTC.

The rearrangement joins TRBV4-3 to TRBJ2-1; 12 bases align to TRBD2. In germline, CDR1 is LGHNA, CDR2 YSLEER. The CDR3 contains 17 residues. The trim removed 0 bases at V and 5 bases at J, leaving 5 bases unmatched. The CDR3 spells CASSQDQASGGDNEQFF. CDR3 bases: TGCGCCAGCAGCCAAGACCAGGCTAGCGGGGGGGACAATGAGCAGTTCTTC.

This clonotype has at least ten counts. For the CDR3, the DNA is TGTGCCAGCAGCCCAAGCGGGGGGGCAGGTAACGAGCAGTACTTC. Its translation: CASSPSGGAGNEQYF. V gene TRBV7-2 combines with J gene TRBJ2-7, with 10 nucleotides matching TRBD2. CDR3 length: 15 amino acids. The V gene's germline CDR1 is SGHTA and CDR2 FQGNSA. V shed 5 bases and J 5 bases; nucleotides not matched to a gene: 9.

This clonotype was counted at least ten times. The gene calls are TRBV20-1 and TRBJ1-5; 9 nucleotides match TRBD1. The V gene end was trimmed by 5 bases and the J gene end by 2 bases; junction bases not matched to a gene: 1. CDR1 and CDR2 (germline): DFQATT, SNEGSKA (reference sequence). The CDR3 is made up of 13 amino acids. The CDR3 loop reads CSAWTGGNQPQHF. CDR3 sequence (DNA): TGCAGTGCTTGGACAGGGGGCAATCAGCCCCAGCATTTT.

This clonotype appeared a few times. The rearrangement uses TRBV27 and TRBJ1-1, with TRBD1 identical over 8 bases. The germline V gene encodes CDR1 MNHEY and CDR2 SMNVEV (reference sequence). The V segment lost 0 bases and the J segment 6 bases; nucleotides outside the gene matches: 12. The CDR3 totals 17 residues. The CDR3 region is CASSLSDPGQESSEAFF. In DNA form, the CDR3 reads TGTGCCAGCAGTTTATCGGATCCGGGACAGGAGTCTTCTGAAGCTTTCTTT.

The chain couples TRBV20-1 to TRBJ2-2; the D gene is possibly TRBD2 (6 bases). V was pared by 3 bases and J by 5 bases, with 10 bases between. The CDR3 consists of 13 residues. Germline CDR1 and CDR2: DFQATT and SNEGSKA (reference sequence). In DNA, the CDR3 is TGCAGTGCTAGTAGGGACTGGACCGGGGAGCTGTTTTTT. Its protein product is CSASRDWTGELFF.

This clonotype was seen ten or more times. The CDR3 region is CASSNRGQGAGELGYGYTF. The CDR3 DNA is TGTGCCAGCAGTAACCGGGGACAGGGGGCCGGTGAGCTCGGGTATGGCTACACCTTC. The chain combines TRBV6-6 with TRBJ1-2, with 12 bases fitting TRBD1. V was pared by 5 bases and J by 5 bases, with 18 bases of the junction left unmatched. This CDR3 spans 19 amino acids. CDR1 MNHNY and CDR2 SVGAGI come from the germline V gene (reference sequence).

This clonotype was seen a handful of times. The chain employs TRBV20-1 and TRBJ2-5; D is undetermined. Trimming pared 5 bases from V and 5 bases from J, leaving 21 bases between. The CDR3 runs 15 residues. The germline gives CDR1 DFQATT, CDR2 SNEGSKA (reference sequence). The CDR3 reads CSAGGSIGTQETQYF. The CDR3 nucleotides are TGCAGTGCTGGCGGATCTATTGGAACCCAGGAGACCCAGTACTTC.

The V and J genes are TRBV28 and TRBJ2-3, with D perhaps assigned TRBD1 or TRBD2 (6 bases each). The germline gives CDR1 MDHEN, CDR2 SYDVKM. The CDR3 consists of 17 residues. Trimming removed 0 bases from V and 2 bases from J, with 15 bases in between. The CDR3: CASSLWSGGTPTDTQYF. DNA of the CDR3: TGTGCCAGCAGTTTATGGTCCGGGGGCACACCCACAGATACGCAGTATTTT. The full variable domain, its missing parts supplied by reference TRBV28 and TRBJ2-3, is DVKVTQSSRYLVKRTGEKVFLECVQDMDHENMFWYRQDPGLGLRLIYFSYDVKMKEKGDIPEGYSVSREKKERFSLILESASTNQTSMYLCASSLWSGGTPTDTQYFGPGTRLTVL.

The chain combines TRBV12-3 or TRBV12-4 with TRBJ2-5, with 9 bases matching TRBD1. With V trimmed by 4 bases and J by 3 bases, 3 bases remained unmatched. The CDR3 covers 14 residues. CDR3 sequence (DNA): TGTGCCAGCAGTTATACAGGGGGCGAAGAGACCCAGTACTTC. It codes for CASSYTGGEETQYF.

This clonotype was seen only a few times. This chain joins TRBV14 and TRBJ2-5, with D maybe TRBD1 (6 bases). Germline CDR1 is SGHDN and CDR2 is FVKESK. This CDR3 contains 15 residues. The V end was cut by 4 bases, the J end by 1 base, with 13 bases between. In nucleotides, the CDR3 is TGTGCCAGCAGCCGAATCGGACAGAGCCAAGAGACCCAGTACTTC. Translation: CASSRIGQSQETQYF.

This rearrangement joins TRBV6-2 or TRBV6-3 to TRBJ2-6, with 10 bases identical to TRBD1. Losses at the gene ends were 2 bases for V and 0 bases for J; bases not matched to a gene: 22. This CDR3 contains 24 residues. The V gene's germline CDR1 is MNHEY and CDR2 SVGEGT. Here the CDR3 reads CASSYVGQGSPLGHSLSGANVLTF. The CDR3 DNA is TGTGCCAGCAGTTACGTGGGACAGGGGTCCCCTTTGGGACACTCTCTCTCTGGGGCCAACGTCCTGACTTTC.

The table lists this clonotype with a few counts. The V and J genes are TRBV19 and TRBJ2-7, with 11 bases lining up with TRBD2. The junction had 13 bases not matched to a gene; V was cut back by 5 bases and J by 4 bases. There are 17 residues in the CDR3. Germline V gives CDR1 LNHDA, CDR2 SQIVND (reference sequence). CDR3 in DNA: TGTGCCAGTAGTGCCCAACCTACTAGCGGGGGTTGGTACGAGCAGTACTTC. Translating it yields CASSAQPTSGGWYEQYF.

This clonotype has more than one count but fewer than ten. The chain links TRBV5-1 to TRBJ2-1; D remains ambiguous. V lost 0 bases to trimming and J lost 3 bases, with 10 bases between them. Germline V gene data show CDR1 as SGHRS and CDR2 as YFSETQ. CDR3 size: 15 residues. CDR3 sequence: CASSLDPGDYNEQFF. The CDR3 DNA follows: TGCGCCAGCAGCTTGGACCCGGGTGACTACAATGAGCAGTTCTTC.

Only a few counts were recorded for this clonotype. This rearrangement joins TRBV3-1 to TRBJ2-7; no clear D. The V gene lost 3 bases and the J gene lost 3 bases, with 12 bases spanning the gap. The CDR3 spans 14 residues. Germline lookup yields CDR1 LGHDT and CDR2 YNNKEL (reference sequence). CDR3 protein: CASSQSPPLYEQYF. DNA of the CDR3: TGTGCCAGCAGCCAGAGCCCTCCCCTCTACGAGCAGTACTTC.

In its sample, this clonotype was seen a few times. This chain links TRBV20-1 with TRBJ2-3; 7 bases align to TRBD1. Germline CDR1 and CDR2: DFQATT and SNEGSKA (reference sequence). The CDR3 loop spans 14 amino acids. V lost 6 bases and J lost 2; bases outside the gene matches: 8. The CDR3 DNA follows: TGCAGTGCCACCCGACAGGGTCTCACAGATACGCAGTATTTT. Translated, it gives CSATRQGLTDTQYF.

Here the CDR3 DNA reads TGTGCCAGCTCAACCCCGCGGGGGTTCGACAATGAGCAGTTCTTC. This sequence encodes CASSTPRGFDNEQFF. The V gene is TRBV18, the J gene TRBJ2-1; 7 nucleotides match TRBD2. With V trimmed by 5 bases and J by 5 bases, 9 bases remained unmatched. The CDR3 totals 15 residues. CDR1 and CDR2 (germline): KGHSH, LQKENI.

This clonotype was found many times. This chain uses TRBV7-2 with TRBJ2-7; no firm D call. Germline V gene data show CDR1 as SGHTA and CDR2 as FQGNSA. The CDR3 contains 14 residues. Trimming left V 3 bases short and J 3 bases short, with 12 bases between. Here the CDR3 reads CASSFGALIYEQYF. The CDR3 DNA is TGTGCCAGCAGCTTTGGCGCCTTGATCTACGAGCAGTACTTC.

The chain has TRBV7-9 and TRBJ1-1, with TRBD1 as a possible D gene (5 bases). Trimming shortened V by 2 bases and J by 3 bases, and 10 bases separated the two germline ends. CDR3 length equals 14 residues. Germline CDR1 SEHNR, CDR2 FQNEAQ (reference sequence). The CDR3 coding sequence is TGTGCCAGCAGCTTATTGCAGGGACACACTGAAGCTTTCTTT. Amino acids: CASSLLQGHTEAFF. Filled out from reference TRBV7-9 and TRBJ1-1, the complete variable domain reads DTGVSQNPRHKITKRGQNVTFRCDPISEHNRLYWYRQTLGQGPEFLTYFQNEAQLEKSRLLSDRFSAERPKGSFSTLEIQRTEQGDSAMYLCASSLLQGHTEAFFGQGTRLTVV.